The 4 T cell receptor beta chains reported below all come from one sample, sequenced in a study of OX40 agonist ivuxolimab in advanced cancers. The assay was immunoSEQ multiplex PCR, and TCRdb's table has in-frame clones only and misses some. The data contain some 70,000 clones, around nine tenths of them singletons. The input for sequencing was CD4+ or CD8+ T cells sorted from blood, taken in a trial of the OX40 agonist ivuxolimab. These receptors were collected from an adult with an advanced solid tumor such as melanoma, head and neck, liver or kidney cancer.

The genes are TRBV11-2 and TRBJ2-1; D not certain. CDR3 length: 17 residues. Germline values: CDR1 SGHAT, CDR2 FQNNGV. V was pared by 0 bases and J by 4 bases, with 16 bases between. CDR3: CASSLDLAALRYNEQFF. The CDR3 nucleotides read TGTGCCAGCAGCTTAGATCTTGCAGCCCTTAGATACAATGAGCAGTTCTTC.

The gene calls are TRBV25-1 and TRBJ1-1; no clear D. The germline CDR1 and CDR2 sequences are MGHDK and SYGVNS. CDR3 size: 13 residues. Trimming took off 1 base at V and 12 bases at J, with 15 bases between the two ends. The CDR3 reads CASSELRGFQTFF. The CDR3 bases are TGTGCCAGCAGTGAATTACGCGGGTTCCAGACTTTCTTT.

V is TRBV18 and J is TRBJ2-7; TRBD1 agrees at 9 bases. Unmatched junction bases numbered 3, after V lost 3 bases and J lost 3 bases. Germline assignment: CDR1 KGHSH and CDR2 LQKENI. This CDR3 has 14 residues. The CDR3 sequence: CASSPTGGNYEQYF. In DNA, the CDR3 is TGTGCCAGCTCACCTACAGGGGGCAACTACGAGCAGTACTTC.

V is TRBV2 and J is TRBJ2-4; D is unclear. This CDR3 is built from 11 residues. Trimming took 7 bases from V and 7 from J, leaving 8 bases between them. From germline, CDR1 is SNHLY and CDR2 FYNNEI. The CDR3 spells CASMLSNIQYF. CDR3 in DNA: TGTGCCAGCATGCTTAGCAACATTCAGTACTTC.